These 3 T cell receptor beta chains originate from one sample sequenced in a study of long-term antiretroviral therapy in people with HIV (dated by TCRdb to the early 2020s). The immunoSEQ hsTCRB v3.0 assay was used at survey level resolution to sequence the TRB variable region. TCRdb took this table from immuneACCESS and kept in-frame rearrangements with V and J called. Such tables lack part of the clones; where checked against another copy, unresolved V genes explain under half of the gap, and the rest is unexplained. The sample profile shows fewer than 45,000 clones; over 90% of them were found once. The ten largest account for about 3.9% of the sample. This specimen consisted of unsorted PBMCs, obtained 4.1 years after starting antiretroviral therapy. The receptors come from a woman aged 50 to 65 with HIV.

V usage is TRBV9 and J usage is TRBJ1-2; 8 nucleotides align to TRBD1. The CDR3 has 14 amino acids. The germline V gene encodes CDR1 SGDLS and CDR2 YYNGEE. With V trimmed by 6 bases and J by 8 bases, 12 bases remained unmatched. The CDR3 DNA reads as TGTGCCAGCACCGCCCCGGAACAGGGGGGCGGCTACACCTTC. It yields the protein CASTAPEQGGGYTF.

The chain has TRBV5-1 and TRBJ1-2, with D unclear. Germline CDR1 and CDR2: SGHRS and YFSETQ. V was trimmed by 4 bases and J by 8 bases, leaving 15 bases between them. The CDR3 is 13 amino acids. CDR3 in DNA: TGCGCCAGCAGCCCCGACGGTGCCGGAGGCTACACCTTC. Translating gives CASSPDGAGGYTF.

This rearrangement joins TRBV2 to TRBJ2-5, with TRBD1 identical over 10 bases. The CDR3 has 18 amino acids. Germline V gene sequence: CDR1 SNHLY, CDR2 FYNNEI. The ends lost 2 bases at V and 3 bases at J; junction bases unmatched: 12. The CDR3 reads CASSEISGDRGLKETQYF. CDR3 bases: TGTGCCAGCAGTGAAATCTCCGGGGACAGGGGTCTAAAAGAGACCCAGTACTTC.